Given below is one TCR beta chain in context. The antigen this receptor binds is unknown. Within one base of it there is no much larger clone, and no base qualities were kept. To sequence the TCRbeta CDR3 region, genomic DNA was isolated from the sorted cells. TCRbeta CDR3 regions were sequenced using the immunoSEQ Assay. TCRdb carries this immuneACCESS record with in-frame sequences only. Its versions omit some clonotypes, under half of them owing to an unresolved V gene in the studies checked, with the rest unexplained. For this sample the table gives roughly 21,000 clones, of which approximately 87% were detected only once. The top ten clonotypes cover around 16% of the sample. V and J lose 2 bases and 2 bases, and a span of 12 bases separates them. Per the germline V gene (reference sequence), MNHEY is the CDR1 and SMNVEV is the CDR2. From cysteine to phenylalanine, the CDR3 is 15 amino acids long. CDR3 DNA only is kept here, 45 bases in frame from base 1.

This entry comes from a study of OX40 agonist ivuxolimab in advanced cancers. For context, the study as a whole: The costimulatory receptor OX40 (CD134) was targeted by ivuxolimab, a fully human IgG2 agonistic monoclonal antibody. Intravenous ivuxolimab was administered to patients every 2 weeks at six dose levels: 0.01, 0.1, 0.3, 1.5, 3 and 10 mg/kg. Partial responses were achieved by three dose-escalation patients, of whom one had hepatocellular carcinoma and two had cutaneous melanoma. The purpose of peripheral TCRbeta sequencing was to test whether ivuxolimab changed TCR sequence diversity and led to clonal T-cell expansion. The paper reports the monotherapy dose-escalation portion (N of about 51 patients) of the phase I ivuxolimab trial. Patients were allowed to have had prior anti-PD-1, anti-PD-L1 or anti-CTLA-4 therapy, and 40% of the dose-escalation patients had previously received checkpoint inhibitors. The dose-escalation cohort was 80% to 90% male with a mean age of about 65 years, ranging from roughly 23 to 79. Of the 50 to 55 patients in dose escalation, 19 had hepatocellular carcinoma, roughly 15 had melanoma, 9 had renal cell carcinoma and 9 had head and neck cancer.

Results the study describes overall, beyond this receptor: In the 0.1-3.0 mg/kg groups, partial responders had among the lowest normalized peripheral clonal expansion, particularly in CD8+ T cells. Low levels of normalized T-cell clonal expansion were also seen in some patients who did not respond. Clonal expansion of both CD4+ and CD8+ blood T cells was observed from baseline to week 6 at doses 0.1 to 3.0 mg/kg. The antigen specificity of the clonally expanded peripheral T cells was not determined. After ivuxolimab, expanded clones were on average more numerous among CD8+ T cells than among CD4+ T cells.

The trial excluded patients who had a history of autoimmune disease or who were on systemic immunosuppression. Peripheral blood for TCR sequencing was collected from all dose cohorts at baseline, on cycle 4 day 1, and on cycle 7 day 1. The samples were taken from a phase I, first-in-human, multicenter, open-label dose-escalation trial of ivuxolimab. Adults with locally advanced or metastatic melanoma, renal cell, hepatocellular, or head and neck squamous cell carcinoma were enrolled in the trial. Before TCR sequencing, CD4+ and CD8+ T cells were separately sorted from peripheral blood. The source material was CD4+ or CD8+ T cells sorted from blood, sampled in a trial of the OX40 agonist ivuxolimab. The rearranged segments are TRBV27 and TRBJ1-2, with a weak D call of TRBD1 (6 bases match). The TCR comes from an adult with an advanced solid tumor such as melanoma, head and neck, liver or kidney cancer. The sequence in DNA is TGTGCCAGCAGTTTAGAACCAGGGGCGAACTATGGCTACACCTTC. The resulting protein is CASSLEPGANYGYTF.